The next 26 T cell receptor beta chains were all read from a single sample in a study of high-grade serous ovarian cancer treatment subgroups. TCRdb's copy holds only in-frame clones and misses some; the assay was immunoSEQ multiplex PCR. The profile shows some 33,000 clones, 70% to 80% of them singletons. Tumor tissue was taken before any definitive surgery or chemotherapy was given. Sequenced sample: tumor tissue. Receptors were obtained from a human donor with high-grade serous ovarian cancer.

CDR3 nucleotides: TGTGCCAGCAGTCAGGGGACCGGGGAGCTGTTTTTT. Translating gives CASSQGTGELFF. The V gene is TRBV4-2, the J gene TRBJ2-2; a possible D gene is TRBD1 (6 bases). V was pared by 6 bases and J by 5 bases, with 7 bases between. The germline CDR1 and CDR2 sequences are LGHNA and YNFKEQ. CDR3 length: 12 residues.

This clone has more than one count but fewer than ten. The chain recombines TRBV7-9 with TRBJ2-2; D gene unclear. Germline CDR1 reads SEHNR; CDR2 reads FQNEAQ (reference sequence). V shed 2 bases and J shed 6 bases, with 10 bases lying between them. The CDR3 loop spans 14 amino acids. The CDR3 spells CASSLPLGPGELFF. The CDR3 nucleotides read TGTGCCAGCAGCTTACCGCTAGGCCCCGGGGAGCTGTTTTTT.

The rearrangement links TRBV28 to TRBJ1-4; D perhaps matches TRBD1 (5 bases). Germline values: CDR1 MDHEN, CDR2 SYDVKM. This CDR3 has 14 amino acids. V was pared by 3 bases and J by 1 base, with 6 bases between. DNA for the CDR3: TGTGCCAGCAGTTTCGGGGGAACTAATGAAAAACTGTTTTTT. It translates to CASSFGGTNEKLFF.

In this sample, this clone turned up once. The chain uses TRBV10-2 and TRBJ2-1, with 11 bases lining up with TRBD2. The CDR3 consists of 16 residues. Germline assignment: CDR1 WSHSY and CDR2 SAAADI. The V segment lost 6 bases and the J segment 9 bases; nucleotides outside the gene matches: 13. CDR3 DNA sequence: TGCGCCAGCAGGATTTTAGCGGGAGGGCCAGAGGGTGAGCAGTTCTTC. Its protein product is CASRILAGGPEGEQFF.

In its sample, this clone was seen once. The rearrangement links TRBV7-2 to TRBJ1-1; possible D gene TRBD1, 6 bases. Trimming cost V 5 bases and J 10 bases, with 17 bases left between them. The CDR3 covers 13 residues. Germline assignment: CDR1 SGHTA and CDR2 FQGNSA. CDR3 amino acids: CASSEGGFGGAFF. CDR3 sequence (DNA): TGTGCCAGCAGCGAGGGGGGATTCGGGGGAGCTTTCTTT.

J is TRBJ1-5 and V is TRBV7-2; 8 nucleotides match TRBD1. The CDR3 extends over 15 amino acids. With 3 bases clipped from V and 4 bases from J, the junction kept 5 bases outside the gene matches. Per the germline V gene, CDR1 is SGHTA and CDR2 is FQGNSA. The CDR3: CASSFPGGPNQPQHF. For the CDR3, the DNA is TGTGCCAGCAGCTTCCCAGGGGGCCCGAATCAGCCCCAGCATTTT.

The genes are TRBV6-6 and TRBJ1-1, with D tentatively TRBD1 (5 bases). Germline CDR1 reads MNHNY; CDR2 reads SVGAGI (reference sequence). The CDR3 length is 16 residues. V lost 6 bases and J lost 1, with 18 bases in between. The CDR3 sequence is CASRGVSVRENTEAFF. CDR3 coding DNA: TGTGCCAGCAGGGGGGTTTCCGTAAGGGAGAACACTGAAGCTTTCTTT.

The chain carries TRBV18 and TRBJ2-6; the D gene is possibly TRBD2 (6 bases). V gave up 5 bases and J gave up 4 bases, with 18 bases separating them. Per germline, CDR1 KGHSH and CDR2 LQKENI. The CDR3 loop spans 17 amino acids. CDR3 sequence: CASSAGTDTSGANVLTF. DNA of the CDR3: TGTGCCAGCTCAGCGGGGACCGACACTAGCGGGGCCAACGTCCTGACTTTC. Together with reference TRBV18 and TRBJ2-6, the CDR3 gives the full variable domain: NAGVMQNPRHLVRRRGQEARLRCSPMKGHSHVYWYRQLPEEGLKFMVYLQKENIIDESGMPKERFSAEFPKEGPSILRIQQVVRGDSAAYFCASSAGTDTSGANVLTFGAGSRLTVL.

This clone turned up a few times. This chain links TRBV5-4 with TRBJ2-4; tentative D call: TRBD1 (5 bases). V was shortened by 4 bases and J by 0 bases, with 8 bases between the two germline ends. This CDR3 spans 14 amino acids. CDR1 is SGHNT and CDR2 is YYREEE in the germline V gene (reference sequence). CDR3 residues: CASSQDRAKNIQYF. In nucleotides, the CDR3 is TGTGCCAGCAGCCAAGACAGAGCCAAAAACATTCAGTACTTC.

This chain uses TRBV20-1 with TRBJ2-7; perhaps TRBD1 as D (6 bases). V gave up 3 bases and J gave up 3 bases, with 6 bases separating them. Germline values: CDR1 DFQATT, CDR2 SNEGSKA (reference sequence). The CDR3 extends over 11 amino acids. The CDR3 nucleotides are TGCAGTGCTAGGACAGGCTACGAGCAGTACTTC. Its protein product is CSARTGYEQYF.

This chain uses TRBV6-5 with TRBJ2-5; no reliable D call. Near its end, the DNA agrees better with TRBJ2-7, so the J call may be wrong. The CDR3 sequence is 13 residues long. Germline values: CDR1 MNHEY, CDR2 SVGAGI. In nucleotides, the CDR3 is TGTGCCAGCAGTCCTCATCCAGCCTACGAGCAGTACTTC. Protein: CASSPHPAYEQYF.

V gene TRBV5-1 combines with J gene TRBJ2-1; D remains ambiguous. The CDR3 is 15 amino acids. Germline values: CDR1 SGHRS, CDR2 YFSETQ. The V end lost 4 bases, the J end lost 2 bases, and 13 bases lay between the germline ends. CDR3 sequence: CASSRLGWAYNEQFF. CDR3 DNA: TGCGCCAGCAGCCGGCTAGGGTGGGCCTACAATGAGCAGTTCTTC.

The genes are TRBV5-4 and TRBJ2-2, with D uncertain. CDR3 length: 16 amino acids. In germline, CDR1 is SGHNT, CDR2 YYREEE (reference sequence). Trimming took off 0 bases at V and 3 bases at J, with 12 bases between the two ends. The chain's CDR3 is CASSLVPRGDTGELFF. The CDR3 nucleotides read TGTGCCAGCAGCTTGGTCCCGCGTGGAGACACCGGGGAGCTGTTTTTT.

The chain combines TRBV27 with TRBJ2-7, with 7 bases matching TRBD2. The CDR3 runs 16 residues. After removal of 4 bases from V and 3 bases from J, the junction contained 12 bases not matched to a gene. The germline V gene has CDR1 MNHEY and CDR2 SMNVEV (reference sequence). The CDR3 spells CASSSAWSGRVYEQYF. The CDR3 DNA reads TGTGCCAGCAGTTCCGCGTGGTCAGGGAGGGTCTACGAGCAGTACTTC.

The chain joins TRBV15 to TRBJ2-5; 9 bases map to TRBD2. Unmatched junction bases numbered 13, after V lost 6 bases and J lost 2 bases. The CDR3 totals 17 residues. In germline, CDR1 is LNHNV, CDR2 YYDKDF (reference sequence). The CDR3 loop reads CATRNGGRAGSQETQYF. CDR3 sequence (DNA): TGTGCCACCAGGAACGGCGGGAGGGCCGGTTCTCAAGAGACCCAGTACTTC.

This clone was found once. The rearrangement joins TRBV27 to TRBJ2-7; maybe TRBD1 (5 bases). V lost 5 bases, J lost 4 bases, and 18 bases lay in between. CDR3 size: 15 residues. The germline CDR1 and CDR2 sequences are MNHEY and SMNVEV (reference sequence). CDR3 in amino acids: CASSPLGAGAYEQYF. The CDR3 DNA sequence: TGTGCCAGCAGTCCCTTAGGGGCAGGAGCTTACGAGCAGTACTTC.

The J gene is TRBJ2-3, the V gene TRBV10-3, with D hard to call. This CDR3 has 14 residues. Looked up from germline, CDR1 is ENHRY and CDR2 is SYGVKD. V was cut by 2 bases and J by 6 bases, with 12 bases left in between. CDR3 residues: CAISEGVTTDTQYF. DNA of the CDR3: TGTGCCATCAGTGAGGGAGTTACCACCGATACGCAGTATTTT.

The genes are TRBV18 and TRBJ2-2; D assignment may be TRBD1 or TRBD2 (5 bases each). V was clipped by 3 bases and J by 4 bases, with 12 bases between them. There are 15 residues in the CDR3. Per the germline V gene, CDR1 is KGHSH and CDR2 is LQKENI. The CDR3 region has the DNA TGTGCCAGCTCACCGGGGGATTCTGTCACCGGGGAGCTGTTTTTT. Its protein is CASSPGDSVTGELFF. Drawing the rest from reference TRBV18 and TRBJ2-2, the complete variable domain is NAGVMQNPRHLVRRRGQEARLRCSPMKGHSHVYWYRQLPEEGLKFMVYLQKENIIDESGMPKERFSAEFPKEGPSILRIQQVVRGDSAAYFCASSPGDSVTGELFFGEGSRLTVL.

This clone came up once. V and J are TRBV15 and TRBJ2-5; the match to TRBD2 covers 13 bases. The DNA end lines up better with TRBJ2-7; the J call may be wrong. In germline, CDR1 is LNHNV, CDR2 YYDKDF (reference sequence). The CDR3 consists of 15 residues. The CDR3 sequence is CATSRGLAGGYEQYF. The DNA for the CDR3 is TGTGCCACCAGCAGAGGACTAGCGGGAGGCTACGAGCAGTACTTC.

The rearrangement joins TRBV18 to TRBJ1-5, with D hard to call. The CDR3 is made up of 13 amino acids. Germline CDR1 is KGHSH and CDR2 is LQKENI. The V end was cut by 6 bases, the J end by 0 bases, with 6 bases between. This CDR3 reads CASSGVSNQPQHF. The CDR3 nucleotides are TGTGCCAGCTCGGGCGTTAGCAATCAGCCCCAGCATTTT.

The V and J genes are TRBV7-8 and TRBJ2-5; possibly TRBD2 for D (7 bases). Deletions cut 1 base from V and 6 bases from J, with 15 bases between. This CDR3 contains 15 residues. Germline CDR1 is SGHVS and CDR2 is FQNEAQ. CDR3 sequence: CASSLEGGGGKTQYF. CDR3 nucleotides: TGTGCCAGCAGCTTAGAAGGGGGAGGGGGAAAGACCCAGTACTTC.

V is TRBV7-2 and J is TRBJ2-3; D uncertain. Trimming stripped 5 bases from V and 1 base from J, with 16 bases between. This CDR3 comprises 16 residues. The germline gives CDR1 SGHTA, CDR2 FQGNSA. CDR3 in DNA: TGTGCCAGCAGCCTAACGGTGCGTGGGCGCACAGATACGCAGTATTTT. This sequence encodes CASSLTVRGRTDTQYF. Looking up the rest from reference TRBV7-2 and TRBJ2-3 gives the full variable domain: GAGVSQSPSNKVTEKGKDVELRCDPISGHTALYWYRQSLGQGLEFLIYFQGNSAPDKSGLPSDRFSAERTGGSVSTLTIQRTQQEDSAVYLCASSLTVRGRTDTQYFGPGTRLTVL.

CDR3 DNA sequence: TGTGCCAGCAGCATTAGCGGGAGAAAAGAGCAGTACTTC. It encodes CASSISGRKEQYF. The V call is TRBV7-2, the J call TRBJ2-7; TRBD2 matches at 9 bases. Germline assignment: CDR1 SGHTA and CDR2 FQGNSA. The length of the CDR3 is 13 residues. The ends lost 5 bases at V and 7 bases at J; junction bases unmatched: 6.

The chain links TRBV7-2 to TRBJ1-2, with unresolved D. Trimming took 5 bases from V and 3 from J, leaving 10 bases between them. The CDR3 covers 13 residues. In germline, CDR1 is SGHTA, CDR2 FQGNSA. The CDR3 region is CASSPDQDYGYTF. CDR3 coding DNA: TGTGCCAGCAGCCCAGACCAGGACTATGGCTACACCTTC. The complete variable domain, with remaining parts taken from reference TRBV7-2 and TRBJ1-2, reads GAGVSQSPSNKVTEKGKDVELRCDPISGHTALYWYRQSLGQGLEFLIYFQGNSAPDKSGLPSDRFSAERTGGSVSTLTIQRTQQEDSAVYLCASSPDQDYGYTFGSGTRLTVV.

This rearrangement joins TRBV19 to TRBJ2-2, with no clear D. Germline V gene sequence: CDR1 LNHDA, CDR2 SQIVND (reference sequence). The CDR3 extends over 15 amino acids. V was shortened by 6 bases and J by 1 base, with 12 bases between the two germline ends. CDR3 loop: CASRARRLNTGELFF. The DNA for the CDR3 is TGTGCCAGTAGAGCCAGGCGGCTGAACACCGGGGAGCTGTTTTTT.

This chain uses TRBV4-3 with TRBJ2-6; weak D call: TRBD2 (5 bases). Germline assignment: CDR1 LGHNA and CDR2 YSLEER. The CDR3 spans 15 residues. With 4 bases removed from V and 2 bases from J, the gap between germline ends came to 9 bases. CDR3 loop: CASSPPGTGANVLTF. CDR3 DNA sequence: TGCGCCAGCAGCCCTCCCGGGACTGGGGCCAACGTCCTGACTTTC.